The 19 T cell receptor beta chains given below trace back to one sample, sequenced in a study of CD8+ T cells in alopecia areata. Extracted RNA was reverse transcribed into cDNA, the sequencing template. Produced via immunoSEQ multiplex PCR; TCRdb's table is partial and in-frame only. The sample lists approximately 150,000 clones; 50% to 60% were seen once. Sequencing input: CD4+ T cells sorted from blood. Source of these receptors: a human donor in good health.

This clone was seen more than once but under ten times. CDR3 coding DNA: TGCGCCAGCAGTCAATTGATGGGGGAGCAGTACTTC. This gives the protein CASSQLMGEQYF. V usage is TRBV23-1 and J usage is TRBJ2-7, with D uncertain. TRBV23-1 is assigned to the ORF class and has an uncertain function. Trimming pared 1 base from V and 7 bases from J, leaving 8 bases between. CDR3 size: 12 residues.

V is TRBV29-1 and J is TRBJ2-5, with unresolved D. V was cut by 6 bases and J by 0 bases, with 14 bases left in between. CDR3 size: 14 residues. Per the germline V gene, CDR1 is SQVTM and CDR2 is ANQGSEA. CDR3 loop: CSVSPGGNQETQYF. The DNA for the CDR3 is TGCAGCGTCTCCCCCGGTGGGAACCAAGAGACCCAGTACTTC.

A few counts support this clone. This sequence joins TRBV28 and TRBJ1-2, with D perhaps TRBD1 (5 bases). Looked up from germline, CDR1 is MDHEN and CDR2 is SYDVKM. V dropped 10 bases and J dropped 4 bases, with 19 bases sitting between them. The CDR3 has 14 residues. In DNA, the CDR3 is TGTGCCACCCAACCGCCCGGGGGGAGCTATGGCTACACCTTC. It translates to CATQPPGGSYGYTF.

The chain joins TRBV5-1 to TRBJ2-1; 7 positions agree with TRBD1. Losses at the gene ends were 5 bases for V and 12 bases for J; bases not matched to a gene: 8. Germline V gene sequence: CDR1 SGHRS, CDR2 YFSETQ. The CDR3 spans 12 residues. The CDR3, as DNA: TGCGCCAGCAGTGAAGGGGGCAGGCGGCAGTTCTTC. Amino acid sequence: CASSEGGRRQFF.

The CDR3, as DNA: TGTGCCAGCAGCTTAGACTGGACCTTCGGGTTCTTC. It encodes CASSLDWTFGFF. J is TRBJ2-1 and V is TRBV7-2; D is ambiguous. The V gene lost 1 base and the J gene lost 15 bases, with 13 bases spanning the gap. The CDR3 is 12 residues long. Germline lookup yields CDR1 SGHTA and CDR2 FQGNSA.

Note on this clone: A read error may produce the germline difference seen at one junction end. The chain is built from TRBV15 and TRBJ2-7; no clear D. The germline CDR1 and CDR2 sequences are LNHNV and YYDKDF (reference sequence). There are 10 residues in the CDR3. In nucleotides, the CDR3 is TGTGCCACCAGCAGAGATCCGCTCCCTTTC. This sequence encodes CATSRDPLPF.

The V and J genes are TRBV5-1 and TRBJ2-3, with 8 bases matching TRBD2. This CDR3 spans 15 amino acids. V lost 0 bases, J lost 4 bases, and 4 bases stayed unmatched. CDR1 and CDR2 from the germline V gene are SGHRS and YFSETQ. CDR3 bases: TGCGCCAGCAGCTTGGCGGGAGGGAGAGCAGATACGCAGTATTTT. It encodes CASSLAGGRADTQYF.

The sample holds a few counts of this clone. This chain joins TRBV29-1 and TRBJ2-1; 11 bases match TRBD1. With V trimmed by 5 bases and J by 9 bases, 12 bases remained unmatched. In germline, CDR1 is SQVTM, CDR2 ANQGSEA. CDR3 length: 15 amino acids. In DNA, the CDR3 is TGCAGCGTTAGGTCCGGGACAGGGGGATGGGGTGAGCAGTTCTTC. Amino acids: CSVRSGTGGWGEQFF.

V is TRBV4-1 and J is TRBJ2-1; weak D call: TRBD1 (5 bases). Trimming shortened V by 4 bases and J by 0 bases, and 16 bases separated the two germline ends. Germline CDR1 is MGHRA and CDR2 is YSYEKL. The length of the CDR3 is 17 residues. CDR3 DNA: TGCGCCAGCAGCCCTGACAGCCCGCATGGCTCCTACAATGAGCAGTTCTTC. It codes for CASSPDSPHGSYNEQFF.

The chain combines TRBV2 with TRBJ2-1; the match to TRBD2 covers 13 bases. V lost 5 bases, J lost 4 bases, and 2 bases stayed unmatched. This CDR3 region has 15 residues. Germline lookup yields CDR1 SNHLY and CDR2 FYNNEI. The CDR3 coding sequence is TGTGCCAGCAGTTCGACTAGCGGGAGGTACAATGAGCAGTTCTTC. This sequence encodes CASSSTSGRYNEQFF.

V and J are TRBV29-1 and TRBJ2-7, with D maybe TRBD2 (6 bases). This CDR3 has 13 amino acids. V was shortened by 7 bases and J by 0 bases, with 13 bases between the two germline ends. Germline V gene sequence: CDR1 SQVTM, CDR2 ANQGSEA. CDR3 nucleotides: TGCAGCGCAGATATCGGGGGCTCCTACGAGCAGTACTTC. Translated: CSADIGGSYEQYF.

This clone showed up just a few times. The chain couples TRBV29-1 to TRBJ2-5; D gene ambiguous. Per germline, CDR1 SQVTM and CDR2 ANQGSEA. This CDR3 has 13 residues. The V end was cut by 4 bases, the J end by 4 bases, with 13 bases between. Here the CDR3 reads CSVVVPRSETQYF. The CDR3 DNA is TGCAGCGTTGTTGTCCCACGTTCAGAGACCCAGTACTTC.

This clone has just one count. This chain connects TRBV7-3 to TRBJ2-5; D might be TRBD1 (5 bases). The CDR3 runs to 15 residues. Germline CDR1 and CDR2: SGHTA and FQGTGA. V was cut by 2 bases and J by 3 bases, with 13 bases left in between. The DNA of the CDR3 is TGTGCCAGCAGCTTATCCGGCTTAGGGGAAGAGACCCAGTACTTC. As protein: CASSLSGLGEETQYF.

This clone was detected only once. The chain links TRBV29-1 to TRBJ1-2; TRBD1 matches at 8 bases. With V trimmed by 2 bases and J by 2 bases, 4 bases remained unmatched. This CDR3 contains 14 residues. The V gene's germline CDR1 is SQVTM and CDR2 ANQGSEA. The CDR3 nucleotides read TGCAGCGTTGAACAGGGGGCGAGGAACTATGGCTACACCTTC. Translated, it gives CSVEQGARNYGYTF.

The rearrangement joins TRBV28 to TRBJ1-5, with D maybe TRBD1 (6 bases). Germline V gene lookup returns CDR1 MDHEN and CDR2 SYDVKM. This CDR3 spans 14 amino acids. V was pared by 6 bases and J by 2 bases, with 11 bases between. CDR3 sequence (DNA): TGTGCCAGCAGGCAGGGGAATGGCAATCAGCCCCAGCATTTT. Translated, it gives CASRQGNGNQPQHF.

This chain connects TRBV10-1 to TRBJ2-1; D not certain. The V gene's germline CDR1 is WNHNN and CDR2 SYGVQD (reference sequence). This CDR3 is built from 12 residues. Deletions cut 11 bases from V and 8 bases from J, with 16 bases between. CDR3 DNA sequence: TGCGCCGGCACTTTTGGCGTGGATGAGCAGTTCTTC. Encoded protein: CAGTFGVDEQFF.

A few counts support this clone. The V gene is TRBV29-1, the J gene TRBJ1-2, with 9 nucleotides matching TRBD1. Germline V gene data show CDR1 as SQVTM and CDR2 as ANQGSEA. Trimming removed 5 bases from V and 5 bases from J; junction bases left unmatched: 6. This CDR3 is 13 amino acids long. For the CDR3, the DNA is TGCAGCGTTATGGGACAGGGAGGATATGGCTACACCTTC. Translation: CSVMGQGGYGYTF.

This chain connects TRBV19 to TRBJ1-2; D is unresolved. Germline V CDR1 and CDR2: LNHDA, SQIVND (reference sequence). CDR3 length equals 11 residues. V was clipped by 8 bases and J by 3 bases, with 7 bases between them. The CDR3: CASGQDYGYTF. CDR3 sequence (DNA): TGTGCCAGTGGGCAGGACTATGGCTACACCTTC.

In DNA form, the CDR3 reads TGTGCCAGCAGCTTAGCGACTAGCGGGAGCTCCTACAATGAGCAGTTCTTC. Protein product: CASSLATSGSSYNEQFF. The chain links TRBV7-8 to TRBJ2-1; 12 positions match TRBD2. Losses at the gene ends were 0 bases for V and 0 bases for J; bases not matched to a gene: 0. Per the germline V gene, CDR1 is SGHVS and CDR2 is FQNEAQ. The CDR3 is 17 amino acids. Looking up the rest from reference TRBV7-8 and TRBJ2-1 gives the full variable domain: GAGVSQSPRYKVAKRGQDVALRCDPISGHVSLFWYQQALGQGPEFLTYFQNEAQLDKSGLPSDRFFAERPEGSVSTLKIQRTQQEDSAVYLCASSLATSGSSYNEQFFGPGTRLTVL.